This T cell receptor beta chain was captured by sequencing in a study of T-cell memory formation after mild COVID-19. The CDR3 length is 15 residues. Losses at the gene ends were 2 bases for V and 1 base for J; bases not matched to a gene: 3. Germline lookup yields CDR1 SGHRS and CDR2 YFSETQ. The sample holds a few counts of this clonotype. UMIs and sample barcodes were carried by the TCR alpha and TCR beta cDNA libraries that 5'RACE produced using constant-segment primers. TCRdb redid the calling of the 5' RACE reads with MiXCR, one entry per CDR3 protein. The repertoire consists of roughly 500,000 distinct CDR3 sequences, with around 20% occurring once and the leading ten covering under 15%.

The J gene is TRBJ1-5, the V gene TRBV5-1; 7 bases are shared with TRBD1. The receptor comes from an adult woman who had mild COVID-19 (a few samples of this study predate the infection). Cell type and time point are not known. Input material: PBMCs or a T cell subset sorted from them (not recorded which). The CDR3 DNA reads as TGCGCCAGCAGCTTACAGGGGTACAGCAATCAGCCCCAGCATTTT. Translating gives CASSLQGYSNQPQHF.